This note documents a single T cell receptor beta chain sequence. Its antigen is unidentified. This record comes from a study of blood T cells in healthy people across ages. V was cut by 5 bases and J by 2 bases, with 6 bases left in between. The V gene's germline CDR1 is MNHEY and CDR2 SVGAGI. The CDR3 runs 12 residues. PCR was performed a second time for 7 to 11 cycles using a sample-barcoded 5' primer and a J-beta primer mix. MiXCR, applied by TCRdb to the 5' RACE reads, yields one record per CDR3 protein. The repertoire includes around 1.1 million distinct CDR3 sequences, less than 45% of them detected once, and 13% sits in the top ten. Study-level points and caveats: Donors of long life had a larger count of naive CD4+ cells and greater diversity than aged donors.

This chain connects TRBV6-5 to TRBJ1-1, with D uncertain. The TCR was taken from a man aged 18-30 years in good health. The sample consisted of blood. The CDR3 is CASSRINTEAFF. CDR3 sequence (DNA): TGTGCCAGCAGTCGGATTAACACTGAAGCTTTCTTT.